Listed below are T cell receptor beta chains from one sample, sequenced in a study of Tregs in tolerant kidney transplant recipients. Profiling relied on immunoSEQ multiplex PCR, and the TCRdb table lists in-frame clones only, not all of them. The table shows under 100,000 clones, with around nine tenths occurring only once. Input material: CD8+ T cells from blood. The receptors stem from a human donor in good health. The CDR3 runs from the conserved cysteine through the conserved F or W. Fields, in order: CDR3 protein, CDR3 DNA, clone size, J gene, V gene, D gene. A D gene is named only where the DNA matches it firmly. Size is stated for part of the rows, as once, few or many counts, or as a class when the clone is expanded.

cdr3_aa: CAISSPGTGYNEQFF; cdr3_nt: TGTGCCATCAGTTCCCCGGGGACCGGTTACAATGAGCAGTTCTTC; clone_size: .; j_call: TRBJ2-1; v_call: TRBV10-3; d_call: .
cdr3_aa: CASSDGTARGYEQYF; cdr3_nt: TGTGCCAGCAGTGATGGGACGGCGAGGGGCTACGAGCAGTACTTC; clone_size: .; j_call: TRBJ2-7; v_call: TRBV27; d_call: .
cdr3_aa: CASSQDFTLRGPYGYTF; cdr3_nt: TGCGCCAGCAGCCAAGATTTTACTCTTCGGGGTCCCTATGGCTACACCTTC; clone_size: many; j_call: TRBJ1-2; v_call: TRBV4-1; d_call: .
cdr3_aa: CASSKLLGLAGADTQYF; cdr3_nt: TGCGCCAGCAGCAAGCTATTGGGACTAGCGGGAGCGGATACGCAGTATTTT; clone_size: .; j_call: TRBJ2-3; v_call: TRBV5-1; d_call: TRBD2
cdr3_aa: CASSLSETGGSYEQYF; cdr3_nt: TGTGCCAGCAGTTTATCGGAGACAGGGGGCTCCTACGAGCAGTACTTC; clone_size: .; j_call: TRBJ2-7; v_call: TRBV27; d_call: TRBD1
cdr3_aa: CASRLGLAGGKNIQYF; cdr3_nt: TGTGCAAGTCGCTTAGGACTAGCGGGGGGCAAAAACATTCAGTACTTC; clone_size: .; j_call: TRBJ2-4; v_call: TRBV12-2; d_call: .
cdr3_aa: CASSQVKQNTGELFF; cdr3_nt: TGCGCCAGCAGCCAAGTCAAACAGAACACCGGGGAGCTGTTTTTT; clone_size: .; j_call: TRBJ2-2; v_call: TRBV4-1; d_call: .
cdr3_aa: CAWSVGGHNEQFF; cdr3_nt: TGTGCCTGGAGTGTAGGGGGCCACAATGAGCAGTTCTTC; clone_size: .; j_call: TRBJ2-1; v_call: TRBV30; d_call: TRBD1
cdr3_aa: CASSLAGGTEAFF; cdr3_nt: TGTGCCAGCAGCTTGGCGGGGGGAACTGAAGCTTTCTTT; clone_size: .; j_call: TRBJ1-1; v_call: TRBV4-2; d_call: .
cdr3_aa: CASKSGDGVDTQYF; cdr3_nt: TGTGCCAGCAAATCTGGGGACGGTGTAGATACGCAGTATTTT; clone_size: .; j_call: TRBJ2-3; v_call: TRBV9; d_call: .
cdr3_aa: CASSKGGETDLSTDTQYF; cdr3_nt: TGTGCCAGCAGCAAAGGGGGAGAGACAGACCTTAGCACAGATACGCAGTATTTT; clone_size: once; j_call: TRBJ2-3; v_call: TRBV21-1; d_call: .
cdr3_aa: CASSLPGYEQFF; cdr3_nt: TGTGCCAGCAGCTTACCAGGGTATGAGCAGTTCTTC; clone_size: .; j_call: TRBJ2-1; v_call: TRBV7-3; d_call: .
cdr3_aa: CASSDPDGVYDQPQHF; cdr3_nt: TGTGCCAGCAGTGATCCGGATGGAGTGTATGATCAGCCCCAGCATTTT; clone_size: .; j_call: TRBJ1-5; v_call: TRBV25-1; d_call: .
cdr3_aa: CASSKTSGDQETQYF; cdr3_nt: TGTGCCAGCAGCAAGACTAGCGGGGACCAAGAGACCCAGTACTTC; clone_size: .; j_call: TRBJ2-5; v_call: TRBV7-8; d_call: TRBD2
cdr3_aa: CASSLVFSGISYEQYF; cdr3_nt: TGTGCCAGCAGCTTAGTTTTTAGCGGGATCTCCTACGAGCAGTACTTC; clone_size: .; j_call: TRBJ2-7; v_call: TRBV7-9; d_call: TRBD2
cdr3_aa: CASSDLGREFAYEQYF; cdr3_nt: TGCGCCAGCAGTGACCTGGGGCGGGAGTTCGCCTACGAGCAGTACTTC; clone_size: .; j_call: TRBJ2-7; v_call: TRBV10-1; d_call: TRBD2
cdr3_aa: CASSLEASVYNEQFF; cdr3_nt: TGCGCCAGCAGCTTGGAAGCTAGCGTCTACAATGAGCAGTTCTTC; clone_size: .; j_call: TRBJ2-1; v_call: TRBV5-1; d_call: .
cdr3_aa: CATSSAQGNEQYF; cdr3_nt: TGTGCCACCAGCAGCGCCCAGGGAAACGAGCAGTACTTC; clone_size: .; j_call: TRBJ2-7; v_call: TRBV15; d_call: .
cdr3_aa: CAISESVRDQPQHF; cdr3_nt: TGTGCCATCAGCGAGTCGGTAAGGGACCAGCCCCAGCATTTT; clone_size: .; j_call: TRBJ1-5; v_call: TRBV10-3; d_call: .
cdr3_aa: CASQKPSATMNTEAFF; cdr3_nt: TGTGCCAGCCAAAAGCCCTCGGCCACGATGAACACTGAAGCTTTCTTT; clone_size: .; j_call: TRBJ1-1; v_call: TRBV7-8; d_call: .
cdr3_aa: CASSEEWGWNTEAFF; cdr3_nt: TGTGCCAGCAGTGAAGAGTGGGGTTGGAACACTGAAGCTTTCTTT; clone_size: .; j_call: TRBJ1-1; v_call: TRBV2; d_call: .
cdr3_aa: CASSHNLQGSGTDTQYF; cdr3_nt: TGTGCCAGCAGCCATAACCTTCAGGGAAGTGGCACAGATACGCAGTATTTT; clone_size: .; j_call: TRBJ2-3; v_call: TRBV4-2; d_call: .
cdr3_aa: CASSLEGGGGPQHF; cdr3_nt: TGTGCCAGCAGCTTGGAAGGGGGCGGGGGGCCCCAGCATTTT; clone_size: .; j_call: TRBJ1-5; v_call: TRBV5-4; d_call: TRBD1
cdr3_aa: CASSDSYNEQFF; cdr3_nt: TGTGCCAGCAGTGATTCCTACAATGAGCAGTTCTTC; clone_size: .; j_call: TRBJ2-1; v_call: TRBV6-4; d_call: .
cdr3_aa: CASAGTGHTDTQYF; cdr3_nt: TGTGCCTCCGCCGGGACAGGGCACACAGATACGCAGTATTTT; clone_size: .; j_call: TRBJ2-3; v_call: TRBV15; d_call: TRBD1
cdr3_aa: CASSFYRGDIHEQFF; cdr3_nt: TGTGCCAGCAGCTTCTACAGGGGCGATATCCATGAGCAGTTCTTC; clone_size: once; j_call: TRBJ2-1; v_call: TRBV7-2; d_call: TRBD1
cdr3_aa: CASSLSRGAYNEQFF; cdr3_nt: TGTGCCAGCAGTTTATCTAGAGGGGCCTACAATGAGCAGTTCTTC; clone_size: .; j_call: TRBJ2-1; v_call: TRBV27; d_call: .
cdr3_aa: CASSLSSGGQETQYF; cdr3_nt: TGTGCCAGCAGTTTATCGTCAGGGGGCCAAGAGACCCAGTACTTC; clone_size: few; j_call: TRBJ2-5; v_call: TRBV27; d_call: TRBD1
cdr3_aa: CATSRDGNSGNTIYF; cdr3_nt: TGTGCCACCAGCAGAGATGGGAACTCTGGAAACACCATATATTTT; clone_size: .; j_call: TRBJ1-3; v_call: TRBV15; d_call: .
cdr3_aa: CASSMALGITEAFF; cdr3_nt: TGTGCCAGTAGTATGGCCCTAGGGATCACTGAAGCTTTCTTT; clone_size: few; j_call: TRBJ1-1; v_call: TRBV19; d_call: .
cdr3_aa: CASRFRQEESLEQYF; cdr3_nt: TGTGCCAGTAGGTTTAGACAGGAGGAGAGTCTCGAGCAGTACTTC; clone_size: .; j_call: TRBJ2-7; v_call: TRBV19; d_call: .
cdr3_aa: CASIPRDRHETQYF; cdr3_nt: TGTGCCAGCATCCCCCGGGACAGGCATGAGACCCAGTACTTC; clone_size: .; j_call: TRBJ2-5; v_call: TRBV6-6; d_call: TRBD1